The sequence of this TCR beta chain was determined in a study of T-cell reconstitution after alpha-beta-depleted transplantation in children (dated by TCRdb to the mid-2010s). Turning to the overall study: The study quantitatively tracked T-cell immune reconstitution after TCRalphabeta/CD19-depleted allogeneic hematopoietic cell transplantation in children using TCR repertoire profiling.

To prepare the library, PCR was applied. This sample was sequenced with an Illumina HiSeq 2500. TCR libraries were prepared with molecular barcoding, using unique molecular identifiers to normalize TCRbeta repertoire quantification. Using fastp at Q25 and MiXCR, TCRdb reprocessed the public reads and kept productive beta chains. Every distinct CDR3 protein forms one entry, paired with its most common genes and DNA. Present in this sample are some 450,000 distinct CDR3 sequences, roughly 44% of which were seen just once. The ten most abundant clones make up approximately 30% of the sample. Per the publication, the treatment or condition label means: allogeneic hematopoietic cell transplantation with graft depleted of TCRalphabeta T cells and CD19 B cells. The transplant recipients were children given TCRalphabeta/CD19-depleted allogeneic hematopoietic cell grafts. The CDR3 covers 17 residues, taking in both the cysteine and the phenylalanine. The CDR3 DNA has 51 bases and is translated from base 1. CDR1 and CDR2, per the germline V gene (reference sequence), are LNHDA and SQIVND. V drops 4 bases and J drops 2 bases, leaving 17 bases in between.

General findings and caveats noted by the study authors: Over the following months the frequencies of hyperexpanded clones went down, and after one year T-cell counts and TCRbeta diversity were mostly credited to newly produced T cells. Apparently early alphabetaT-cell count recovery about two months after transplant reportedly relied on only several hundred rapidly expanded clones derived from non-depleted graft cells. The high TCRbeta diversity at day 60 in some patients was ascribed to recipient T cells and intrathymic progenitors that had survived conditioning.

As concerns this clonotype: Its binding antigen is unknown. Base qualities are missing; no much larger clone stands one base away.

This receptor was taken from a girl aged 2 to 9 with aplastic anemia, due to receive a stem cell transplant. The chain uses TRBV19 and TRBJ1-4; TRBD1 could be the D gene, as 6 bases match. The input for sequencing was PBMCs, taken before TCRalphabeta/CD19-depleted stem cell transplant. CDR3 sequence: CASSTQVQGPTNEKLFF. The nucleotide sequence is given as TGTGCCAGTAGTACGCAAGTACAGGGTCCGACTAATGAAAAACTGTTTTTT. Reference TRBV19 and TRBJ1-4 proteins supply the regions before and after the CDR3; the full variable domain is: DGGITQSPKYLFRKEGQNVTLSCEQNLNHDAMYWYRQDPGQGLRLIYYSQIVNDFQKGDIAEGYSVSREKKESFPLTVTSAQKNPTAFYLCASSTQVQGPTNEKLFFGSGTQLSVL.